Presented here are 30 T cell receptor beta chains from one specimen sequenced in a study of T cell responses to AZD1222 COVID-19 vaccine. The table came from immunoSEQ multiplex PCR; TCRdb's copy has only in-frame clones and leaves some out. The data contain about 120,000 clones, about 92% of them singletons. The sample in question was peripheral blood, obtained on day 0 of MenACWY control vaccination. The receptors derive from an adult in good health.

This rearrangement joins TRBV30 to TRBJ1-4; D is uncertain. The CDR3 is made up of 15 amino acids. V lost 0 bases and J lost 0, with 8 bases in between. CDR1 is GTSNPN and CDR2 is SVGIG in the germline V gene (reference sequence). The CDR3 DNA follows: TGTGCCTGGAGTGTAATTTTTCCAACTAATGAAAAACTGTTTTTT. Amino acid sequence: CAWSVIFPTNEKLFF.

The chain joins TRBV5-1 to TRBJ2-7; 9 bases line up with TRBD1. Germline V gives CDR1 SGHRS, CDR2 YFSETQ. The CDR3 spans 17 residues. With V trimmed by 0 bases and J by 2 bases, 9 bases remained unmatched. CDR3 nucleotides: TGCGCCAGCAGCTTGGCCGGGACCGGGACAGGGCCCTACGAGCAGTACTTC. Protein: CASSLAGTGTGPYEQYF.

The chain is built from TRBV25-1 and TRBJ2-7; D unresolved. This CDR3 is built from 11 residues. The V end lost 4 bases, the J end lost 7 bases, and 8 bases lay between the germline ends. The V gene's germline CDR1 is MGHDK and CDR2 SYGVNS. CDR3 sequence reads: CASSGPREQYF. The CDR3 nucleotides read TGTGCCAGCAGTGGGCCGCGGGAGCAGTACTTC.

J is TRBJ2-4 and V is TRBV28; D remains unclear. Germline V lookup: CDR1 MDHEN, CDR2 SYDVKM. There are 13 residues in the CDR3. Trimming cost V 8 bases and J 2 bases, with 10 bases left between them. CDR3 loop: CASRGLTKNIQYF. CDR3 in DNA: TGTGCCAGCCGCGGATTAACCAAAAACATTCAGTACTTC.

The chain couples TRBV4-2 to TRBJ1-4; no reliable D call. Trimming cost V 4 bases and J 8 bases, with 14 bases left between them. The CDR3 spans 14 residues. Looked up from germline, CDR1 is LGHNA and CDR2 is YNFKEQ. CDR3 protein: CASSPQRDAEKLFF. DNA for the CDR3: TGTGCCAGCAGCCCACAAAGAGACGCAGAAAAACTGTTTTTT.

The gene calls are TRBV5-1 and TRBJ1-2; D possibly corresponds to TRBD1 (5 bases). Deletions cut 0 bases from V and 1 base from J, with 10 bases between. CDR3 length: 15 residues. The germline V gene encodes CDR1 SGHRS and CDR2 YFSETQ. CDR3 nucleotide sequence: TGCGCCAGCAGCTTGGCCAGGGTCGGTAACTATGGCTACACCTTC. As protein: CASSLARVGNYGYTF.

The chain couples TRBV2 to TRBJ2-3; 11 positions match TRBD2. V lost 7 bases, J lost 3 bases, and 6 bases stayed unmatched. CDR1 is SNHLY and CDR2 is FYNNEI in the germline V gene. This CDR3 spans 15 amino acids. CDR3 loop: CASTQLAGATDTQYF. The CDR3 DNA sequence: TGTGCCAGCACTCAACTAGCGGGAGCGACAGATACGCAGTATTTT.

The genes are TRBV6-5 and TRBJ1-6; a possible D gene is TRBD1 (6 bases). The CDR3 covers 13 residues. Germline-derived CDR1 and CDR2 are MNHEY and SVGAGI. V lost 6 bases and J lost 7, with 10 bases in between. CDR3 amino acids: CASSGQFNSPLHF. The CDR3, as DNA: TGTGCCAGCAGCGGACAGTTCAATTCACCCCTCCACTTT.

The chain couples TRBV12-3 or TRBV12-4 to TRBJ2-1; D remains ambiguous. Trimming left V 5 bases short and J 2 bases short, with 1 base between. This CDR3 region has 11 residues. The CDR3 coding sequence is TGTGCCAGCAGTGCCTACAATGAGCAGTTCTTC. This codes for CASSAYNEQFF.

V gene TRBV9 combines with J gene TRBJ2-2, with 8 bases aligning to TRBD2. This CDR3 is 16 amino acids long. Trimming took 4 bases from V and 1 from J; bases not matched to a gene: 6. Germline V CDR1 and CDR2: SGDLS, YYNGEE. CDR3 sequence reads: CASSPWSGGNTGELFF. CDR3 DNA sequence: TGTGCCAGCAGCCCTTGGAGCGGGGGGAACACCGGGGAGCTGTTTTTT.

This sequence joins TRBV2 and TRBJ2-5; 12 bases are a match to TRBD2. This CDR3 has 18 residues. Germline CDR1 reads SNHLY; CDR2 reads FYNNEI. With V trimmed by 5 bases and J by 2 bases, 12 bases remained unmatched. CDR3 sequence (DNA): TGTGCCAGCAGTCCGTTTGGACTAGCGGGACACCTTCAAGAGACCCAGTACTTC. This codes for CASSPFGLAGHLQETQYF.

The chain uses TRBV5-8 and TRBJ2-3; 10 nucleotides match TRBD2. V lost 0 bases and J lost 0; bases outside the gene matches: 4. This CDR3 has 17 amino acids. Germline V lookup: CDR1 SGHTS, CDR2 YDEGEE. CDR3 sequence: CASSLGTSGYSTDTQYF. In nucleotides, the CDR3 is TGTGCCAGCAGCTTGGGGACTAGCGGTTATAGCACAGATACGCAGTATTTT.

The chain links TRBV5-5 to TRBJ1-2; D call uncertain. CDR1 is SGHKS, CDR2 YYEKEE, per germline (reference sequence). V lost 4 bases, J lost 5 bases, and 9 bases lay in between. The CDR3 spans 12 residues. This CDR3 is CASSHSTYGYTF. For the CDR3, the DNA is TGTGCCAGCAGCCACTCAACATATGGCTACACCTTC.

The chain has TRBV4-1 and TRBJ2-1, with TRBD1 matching 7 bases. V was pared by 3 bases and J by 4 bases, with 9 bases of the junction left unmatched. Germline V gene sequence: CDR1 MGHRA, CDR2 YSYEKL. The CDR3 consists of 16 residues. CDR3 nucleotides: TGCGCCAGCAGCCATGTAACAGGGGTAGGGTACAATGAGCAGTTCTTC. It yields the protein CASSHVTGVGYNEQFF.

The rearrangement uses TRBV7-9 and TRBJ2-7, with 10 nucleotides matching TRBD1. V gave up 8 bases and J gave up 6 bases; unmatched junction bases: 7. The germline V gene has CDR1 SEHNR and CDR2 FQNEAQ (reference sequence). This CDR3 contains 13 residues. The CDR3 coding sequence is TGTGCCAGCCAGCGGACAGGGGGGAGCGAGCAGTACTTC. Amino acid sequence: CASQRTGGSEQYF.

This clone was observed a single time. J is TRBJ2-7 and V is TRBV7-8, with D perhaps being TRBD1 or TRBD2 (5 bases each). CDR3 size: 13 residues. Trimming took off 4 bases at V and 3 bases at J, with 10 bases between the two ends. Germline V lookup: CDR1 SGHVS, CDR2 FQNEAQ. CDR3 amino acids: CASSSGPGYEQYV. As DNA, the CDR3 is TGTGCCAGCAGCTCGGGACCAGGCTACGAGCAGTACGTC.

The genes are TRBV29-1 and TRBJ1-1; D remains unclear. Trimming took off 5 bases at V and 1 base at J, with 5 bases between the two ends. The CDR3 runs to 11 residues. Germline V CDR1 and CDR2: SQVTM, ANQGSEA. CDR3 bases: TGCAGCGTTCCCCGGAACACTGAAGCTTTCTTT. It is translated as CSVPRNTEAFF.

In this sample, this clone turned up a few times. The chain uses TRBV9 and TRBJ1-1; D unclear. CDR3 length: 14 residues. The V gene's germline CDR1 is SGDLS and CDR2 YYNGEE. Trimming left V 6 bases short and J 0 bases short, with 12 bases between. The CDR3 bases are TGTGCCAGCAACCTAGAGGGCCTGAACACTGAAGCTTTCTTT. It translates to CASNLEGLNTEAFF.

The CDR3: CASSTRTSGGQETQYF. CDR3 coding DNA: TGTGCCAGCTCCACCAGGACTAGCGGGGGTCAAGAGACCCAGTACTTC. The chain has TRBV18 and TRBJ2-5; 13 bases align to TRBD2. Trimming at V came to 6 bases and at J to 2 bases, leaving 6 bases not matched to a gene. The CDR3 spans 16 residues. Germline CDR1 reads KGHSH; CDR2 reads LQKENI.

The chain combines TRBV27 with TRBJ2-4; D remains ambiguous. The CDR3 loop spans 16 amino acids. V was shortened by 0 bases and J by 15 bases, with 24 bases between the two germline ends. The germline gives CDR1 MNHEY, CDR2 SMNVEV (reference sequence). CDR3 residues: CASSLSGVANPEVSYF. The CDR3 bases are TGTGCCAGCAGTTTATCAGGCGTAGCCAATCCCGAGGTTTCGTACTTC.

The CDR3 here is CATSVGTYGYTF. The CDR3 DNA reads as TGTGCCACCAGTGTAGGGACCTATGGCTACACCTTC. The chain combines TRBV24-1 with TRBJ1-2; a possible D gene is TRBD1 (5 bases). This CDR3 comprises 12 residues. Germline V gene sequence: CDR1 KGHDR, CDR2 SFDVKD. The ends were cut back, 5 bases at V and 4 bases at J, with 7 bases in the middle.

This rearrangement joins TRBV6-5 to TRBJ1-5; D perhaps matches TRBD1 (5 bases). CDR3 size: 14 residues. With 4 bases removed from V and 3 bases from J, the gap between germline ends came to 10 bases. Germline V gene data show CDR1 as MNHEY and CDR2 as SVGAGI. The CDR3 region is CASSLTGLNQPQHF. The CDR3 region has the DNA TGTGCCAGCAGTTTAACAGGTCTCAATCAGCCCCAGCATTTT.

In the case of this clone: Other DNA sequences in the sample encode the same CDR3. The chain employs TRBV7-2 and TRBJ2-5; perhaps TRBD2 as D (5 bases). This CDR3 has 14 residues. Germline V gives CDR1 SGHTA, CDR2 FQGNSA. The ends were cut back, 3 bases at V and 0 bases at J, with 8 bases in the middle. Here the CDR3 DNA reads TGTGCCAGCAGCTTGGACGGGAACCAAGAGACCCAGTACTTC. It encodes CASSLDGNQETQYF.

The gene calls are TRBV5-1 and TRBJ2-3; 13 nucleotides line up with TRBD2. The CDR3 is made up of 15 amino acids. V shed 4 bases, J shed 5 bases, and the junction held 4 bases outside the gene matches. Germline CDR1 SGHRS, CDR2 YFSETQ. The CDR3 DNA reads TGCGCCAGCAGCGAGGGACTAGCGGGAATAGATACGCAGTATTTT. It codes for CASSEGLAGIDTQYF.

V is TRBV19 and J is TRBJ2-5, with D possibly being TRBD1 (6 bases). The CDR3 has 13 amino acids. The germline V and J ends were trimmed by 4 bases and 2 bases, with 8 bases remaining between them. Germline V gene lookup returns CDR1 LNHDA and CDR2 SQIVND (reference sequence). The CDR3 reads CASSSTGQETQYF. The CDR3 DNA follows: TGTGCCAGTAGTAGTACAGGGCAAGAGACCCAGTACTTC.

This chain joins TRBV24-1 and TRBJ2-1; tentative D call: TRBD1 (6 bases). V shed 4 bases and J shed 4 bases, with 16 bases lying between them. CDR1 and CDR2 (germline): KGHDR, SFDVKD. The CDR3 sequence is 16 residues long. CDR3: CATSDPRGVGYNEQFF. CDR3 sequence (DNA): TGTGCCACCAGTGACCCCAGGGGAGTTGGTTACAATGAGCAGTTCTTC.

This chain joins TRBV2 and TRBJ1-6, with D unclear. CDR1 and CDR2 from the germline V gene are SNHLY and FYNNEI. This CDR3 region has 14 residues. V lost 2 bases and J lost 10, with 12 bases in between. This chain's CDR3 is CASSESPGSSPLHF. The CDR3 region has the DNA TGTGCCAGCAGTGAATCCCCTGGCTCATCACCCCTCCACTTT.

This chain joins TRBV7-2 and TRBJ2-5; TRBD1 agrees at 8 bases. CDR1 SGHTA and CDR2 FQGNSA come from the germline V gene. V lost 5 bases and J lost 2; bases outside the gene matches: 1. This CDR3 has 13 residues. The CDR3 DNA follows: TGTGCCAGCAGCAGGGACAGGCAAGAGACCCAGTACTTC. Translation gives CASSRDRQETQYF. The full variable domain, rest sourced from reference TRBV7-2 and TRBJ2-5, is GAGVSQSPSNKVTEKGKDVELRCDPISGHTALYWYRQSLGQGLEFLIYFQGNSAPDKSGLPSDRFSAERTGGSVSTLTIQRTQQEDSAVYLCASSRDRQETQYFGPGTRLLVL.

The chain is built from TRBV7-5 and TRBJ2-1; the table calls TRBD1, which could not be checked here. TRBV7-5 is assigned pseudogene status. The CDR3 has 18 residues. CDR3 coding DNA: TGTGTCAGAAGCTTCGTGGTGCTCGGAACGAACAGTGACAATGAGCAGTTCTTC. Translated: CVRSFVVLGTNSDNEQFF.

There are a few counts of this clone. The rearrangement joins TRBV9 to TRBJ1-1; D gene ambiguous. V gave up 0 bases and J gave up 1 base, with 10 bases separating them. The germline V gene has CDR1 SGDLS and CDR2 YYNGEE. The length of the CDR3 is 15 residues. CDR3 nucleotide sequence: TGTGCCAGCAGCGTAGGGGTGGGAGGGAACACTGAAGCTTTCTTT. Its protein is CASSVGVGGNTEAFF.